Each of the 3 T cell receptor beta chains below was sequenced from the same sample in a study of cytomegalovirus exposure and HLA in healthy donors. The PCR made use of 60 Vbeta and 13 Jbeta primers. Profiled with immunoSEQ multiplex PCR; TCRdb holds only in-frame clones, not every one. The sample carries 230,000 or so clones, roughly 91% recorded once. Sequencing input: PBMCs. Receptors were obtained from a girl aged 2 to 10 in good health and CMV-seronegative.

The rearrangement joins TRBV7-2 to TRBJ2-2; TRBD2 matches at 14 bases. Germline-derived CDR1 and CDR2 are SGHTA and FQGNSA. This CDR3 contains 18 residues. The junction had 7 bases not matched to a gene; V was cut back by 2 bases and J by 5 bases. The CDR3 here is CASSLMGTSGSWTGELFF. In DNA form, the CDR3 reads TGTGCCAGCAGCTTAATGGGGACTAGCGGGAGTTGGACCGGGGAGCTGTTTTTT.

This rearrangement joins TRBV19 to TRBJ2-2; D call uncertain. The CDR3 totals 13 residues. Germline loops: CDR1 LNHDA, CDR2 SQIVND (reference sequence). Trimming removed 4 bases at V and 2 bases at J, with 5 bases between. CDR3 DNA sequence: TGTGCCAGTAGTAACTATAACACCGGGGAGCTGTTTTTT. It encodes CASSNYNTGELFF.

The chain employs TRBV18 and TRBJ2-3; 8 bases are a match to TRBD1. This CDR3 is built from 14 residues. V shed 4 bases and J 2 bases; nucleotides not matched to a gene: 2. In germline, CDR1 is KGHSH, CDR2 LQKENI. CDR3 in amino acids: CASSRTGFTDTQYF. The CDR3 DNA sequence: TGTGCCAGCTCACGGACAGGGTTCACAGATACGCAGTATTTT.